These 20 T cell receptor beta chains share one sample of origin, sequenced in a study of T cell repertoires in cytomegalovirus infection. Via MiXCR, TCRdb re-called the reads, giving one row per CDR3 protein. The table shows roughly 720,000 distinct CDR3 sequences, with 35% to 45% occurring only once. Sequencing input: PBMCs. The source of these receptors is a human donor in good health (CMV status not recorded). Some clones in this sample may be carry-over from other donors' samples.

This clonotype has only a few counts. The chain joins TRBV7-3 to TRBJ2-5; D may be TRBD2 (7 bases). Between the trimmed V and J ends, which lost 2 bases and 4 bases, there was a span of 17 bases. Looked up from germline, CDR1 is SGHTA and CDR2 is FQGTGA. The CDR3 is made up of 16 amino acids. CDR3 loop: CASSLVPLGGGETQYF. CDR3 nucleotides: TGTGCCAGCAGCTTAGTACCCCTGGGAGGGGGAGAGACCCAGTACTTC.

The chain links TRBV12-3 or TRBV12-4 to TRBJ2-7; 11 positions agree with TRBD2. The length of the CDR3 is 18 residues. The V gene end was trimmed by 4 bases and the J gene end by 7 bases; junction bases not matched to a gene: 18. The CDR3 sequence: CASSSSSGRHDWMGEQYF. Written as DNA, the CDR3 is TGTGCCAGCAGTTCGTCTAGCGGGAGGCACGACTGGATGGGGGAGCAGTACTTC.

The chain uses TRBV7-2 and TRBJ1-5; D gene uncertain. Germline CDR1 is SGHTA and CDR2 is FQGNSA. V lost 3 bases, J lost 8 bases, and 11 bases lay in between. The CDR3 extends over 13 amino acids. In nucleotides, the CDR3 is TGTGCCAGCAGCTTTAGGCGGGAGGAGCCCCAGCATTTT. Translated, it gives CASSFRREEPQHF.

This clonotype came up a few times. The chain links TRBV28 to TRBJ2-1; 8 bases line up with TRBD2. Germline-derived CDR1 and CDR2 are MDHEN and SYDVKM. The V segment lost 1 base and the J segment 7 bases; nucleotides outside the gene matches: 12. The CDR3 covers 17 residues. CDR3 sequence (DNA): TGTGCCAGCAGTTTATATGGGAGCGGGAGCAGTGGGAATGAGCAGTTCTTC. It encodes CASSLYGSGSSGNEQFF.

This chain links TRBV6-1 with TRBJ2-2, with unresolved D. Trimming took off 6 bases at V and 4 bases at J, with 12 bases between the two ends. CDR3 size: 14 residues. The germline V gene encodes CDR1 MNHNS and CDR2 SASEGT. The CDR3 region is CASRPGPSTGELFF. CDR3 nucleotide sequence: TGTGCCAGCAGGCCGGGCCCCAGCACCGGGGAGCTGTTTTTT.

This clonotype was observed many times. The chain links TRBV7-2 to TRBJ2-5; TRBD2 matches at 7 bases. Germline CDR1 and CDR2: SGHTA and FQGNSA. V dropped 6 bases and J dropped 5; count of bases not matched to a gene: 6. The CDR3 loop spans 13 amino acids. CDR3 sequence: CASRAGGFETQYF. The CDR3 nucleotides are TGTGCCAGCAGGGCCGGGGGGTTCGAGACCCAGTACTTC.

The chain joins TRBV28 to TRBJ2-1; possible D gene TRBD2, 7 bases. The CDR3 is made up of 15 amino acids. Trimming cost V 2 bases and J 8 bases, with 16 bases left between them. CDR1 MDHEN and CDR2 SYDVKM come from the germline V gene. DNA for the CDR3: TGTGCCAGCAGTTTAGGGGGGGCAGCTCCACATGAGCAGTTCTTC. This translates into CASSLGGAAPHEQFF.

This clonotype was counted at least ten times. V is TRBV6-6 and J is TRBJ2-1, with 7 bases aligning to TRBD1. The germline CDR1 and CDR2 sequences are MNHNY and SVGAGI (reference sequence). J was trimmed by 1 base and V by 7 bases; bases with no gene match: 10. CDR3 length: 16 residues. CDR3 sequence: CASNKPEGASYNEQFF. CDR3 bases: TGTGCCAGCAACAAGCCCGAGGGGGCGTCCTACAATGAGCAGTTCTTC.

The chain is built from TRBV28 and TRBJ2-7; unclear D gene. CDR3 length equals 14 residues. Trimming took 4 bases from V and 0 from J, leaving 10 bases between them. CDR1 MDHEN and CDR2 SYDVKM come from the germline V gene. CDR3 in DNA: TGTGCCAGCAGTTCGGTCAGGAGCTCCTACGAGCAGTACTTC. Its protein product is CASSSVRSSYEQYF.

In regard to this clonotype: A clone one base away is much larger, so this may be a read error. V gene TRBV28 combines with J gene TRBJ1-4; D possibly corresponds to TRBD1 (6 bases). Germline V lookup: CDR1 MDHEN, CDR2 SYDVKM. The CDR3 runs to 14 residues. CDR3 sequence (DNA): TGTGCCATCAGTTTGGCAGGGGTTAATGAAAAACTGTTTTTT. This codes for CAISLAGVNEKLFF.

In its sample, this clonotype was seen a few times. This chain connects TRBV5-6 to TRBJ2-5; D perhaps matches TRBD2 (6 bases). The germline V gene encodes CDR1 SGHDT and CDR2 YYEEEE. CDR3 length: 13 residues. V was shortened by 2 bases and J by 8 bases, with 13 bases between the two germline ends. CDR3 nucleotides: TGTGCCAGCAGCTTCGGGCGGGGTATAACCCAGTACTTC. It encodes CASSFGRGITQYF.

For this clonotype: At one of its ends the junction is not consistent with the germline gene, which may arise from a read error. The J gene is TRBJ2-1, the V gene TRBV7-9; 11 bases agree with TRBD2. This CDR3 region has 19 residues. Germline assignment: CDR1 SEHNR and CDR2 FQNEAQ (reference sequence). The CDR3 reads CASSFTPLAGGGSYNEQLF. Here the CDR3 DNA reads TGTGCCAGCAGCTTTACCCCGCTAGCGGGGGGAGGCTCCTACAATGAGCAGTTATTT.

This clonotype was found a few times. The V call is TRBV10-2, the J call TRBJ1-2, with 7 bases matching TRBD1. In germline, CDR1 is WSHSY, CDR2 SAAADI. With 3 bases clipped from V and 6 bases from J, the junction kept 10 bases outside the gene matches. The CDR3 length is 15 residues. In nucleotides, the CDR3 is TGCGCCAGCAGTGATGGGACAGCAGGTACGGATGGCTACACCTTC. Its protein is CASSDGTAGTDGYTF.

The rearrangement uses TRBV11-3 and TRBJ2-2; D not resolved. Trimming shortened V by 3 bases and J by 2 bases, and 13 bases separated the two germline ends. The germline gives CDR1 SGHNT, CDR2 YENEEA. The CDR3 length is 16 residues. CDR3 nucleotides: TGTGCCAGCAGCTTTCAGGCAGGTGAAAACACCGGGGAGCTGTTTTTT. Its protein is CASSFQAGENTGELFF.

There are many counts of this clonotype. The CDR3 loop is CATSDVSGGLGGELFF. In DNA form, the CDR3 reads TGTGCCACCAGTGATGTATCGGGAGGGCTCGGCGGGGAGCTGTTTTTT. This sequence joins TRBV24-1 and TRBJ2-2, with 8 bases that match TRBD2. The V and J ends lost 3 bases and 7 bases, in that order; junction bases with no gene match: 9. The CDR3 covers 16 residues. Germline V lookup: CDR1 KGHDR, CDR2 SFDVKD.

In its sample, this clonotype was seen many times. The V and J genes are TRBV7-9 and TRBJ1-2; D might be TRBD1 (5 bases). The germline gives CDR1 SEHNR, CDR2 FQNEAQ (reference sequence). The V gene lost 6 bases and the J gene lost 8 bases, with 19 bases spanning the gap. The CDR3 totals 14 residues. CDR3 sequence reads: CASSPRRDSEGYTF. CDR3 sequence (DNA): TGTGCCAGCAGTCCCCGCCGGGACTCCGAAGGCTACACCTTC.

Only a few counts were recorded for this clonotype. The chain joins TRBV20-1 to TRBJ1-4; no firm D call. Germline V gene data show CDR1 as DFQATT and CDR2 as SNEGSKA (reference sequence). V was pared by 4 bases and J by 5 bases, with 14 bases between. This CDR3 is built from 14 residues. The CDR3 loop is CSATRPGRNEKLFF. CDR3 nucleotide sequence: TGCAGTGCTACCCGGCCCGGACGGAATGAAAAACTGTTTTTT.

This clonotype was picked up a small number of times. The chain carries TRBV4-1 and TRBJ1-1; possibly TRBD1 for D (5 bases). Trimming shortened V by 1 base and J by 3 bases, and 9 bases separated the two germline ends. Germline CDR1 MGHRA, CDR2 YSYEKL. CDR3 length: 14 residues. DNA of the CDR3: TGCGCCAGCAGCCAAGGGACCAGGGACACTGAAGCTTTCTTT. It encodes CASSQGTRDTEAFF.

The V call is TRBV6-2 or TRBV6-3, the J call TRBJ2-2; 7 nucleotides align to TRBD2. The CDR3 is 16 residues long. V dropped 8 bases and J dropped 4; count of bases not matched to a gene: 13. In germline, CDR1 is MNHEY, CDR2 SVGEGT. CDR3 loop: CASFTSGGRSTGELFF. DNA for the CDR3: TGTGCCAGCTTTACCTCGGGAGGTAGGAGCACCGGGGAGCTGTTTTTT.

This clonotype was counted ten times or more. The chain carries TRBV3-1 and TRBJ2-7; tentatively, D is TRBD2 (6 bases). The CDR3 is 13 amino acids. Per the germline V gene, CDR1 is LGHDT and CDR2 is YNNKEL (reference sequence). Trimming took 1 base from V and 6 from J, leaving 10 bases between them. This CDR3 is CASSQVDGGEQYF. In nucleotides, the CDR3 is TGTGCCAGCAGCCAAGTAGACGGGGGCGAGCAGTACTTC.